The following is a TCR beta chain sequence with its context. Unrecorded immune exposure was likely among donors, who were nominally healthy when sampled. The sample originates from a study of cytomegalovirus exposure and HLA in healthy donors. The PCR was carried out with 60 Vbeta primers and 13 Jbeta primers. Data came from immunoSEQ multiplex PCR; TCRdb stores just in-frame clones and leaves some out. The sample shows hundreds of thousands of clones, 78% of them seen only once. The germline V gene encodes CDR1 SEHNR and CDR2 FQNEAQ (reference sequence). There are 14 residues in the CDR3. Trimming stripped 5 bases from V and 0 bases from J, with 9 bases between.

This sequence originates from a boy younger than 18 in good health and CMV-seronegative. J is TRBJ2-3 and V is TRBV7-9, with a possible D match to TRBD2 (6 bases). Sequences were obtained from PBMCs. The CDR3 coding sequence is TGTGCCAGCAGCCGTGGGACTAGCACAGATACGCAGTATTTT. The encoded protein is CASSRGTSTDTQYF.